These 24 T cell receptor beta chains originate from one sample sequenced in a study of cytomegalovirus exposure and HLA in healthy donors. Primers: 60 Vbeta forward and 13 Jbeta reverse. Only in-frame clones appear in the TCRdb table, and some are missing; sequencing was by immunoSEQ multiplex PCR. This repertoire shows tens of thousands of clones, less than 80% found once; its top ten account for about 8.3%. Sequenced sample: PBMCs. The receptors originated from a man aged 55 to 70 in good health and CMV-seropositive.

The genes are TRBV9 and TRBJ1-2; possible D gene TRBD1, 6 bases. V gave up 0 bases and J gave up 7 bases, with 7 bases separating them. This CDR3 region has 12 residues. Looked up from germline, CDR1 is SGDLS and CDR2 is YYNGEE. In DNA form, the CDR3 reads TGTGCCAGCAGCGTAGTAGGGGGTGGCTACACCTTC. It encodes CASSVVGGGYTF.

The V call is TRBV7-9, the J call TRBJ1-6, with TRBD1 identical over 7 bases. Germline values: CDR1 SEHNR, CDR2 FQNEAQ (reference sequence). This CDR3 is 18 amino acids long. Losses at the gene ends were 5 bases for V and 0 bases for J; bases not matched to a gene: 10. CDR3 residues: CASSPSGQINSYNSPLHF. The CDR3 DNA is TGTGCCAGCAGCCCTTCGGGACAGATTAACTCCTATAATTCACCCCTCCACTTT.

Regarding this clone: The sample contains more than one DNA sequence encoding this CDR3. The chain couples TRBV5-1 to TRBJ2-1, with TRBD1 matching 9 bases. The germline gives CDR1 SGHRS, CDR2 YFSETQ. The CDR3 spans 14 residues. V shed 3 bases, J shed 7 bases, and the junction held 5 bases outside the gene matches. The CDR3 loop reads CASSSGQGVNEQFF. The DNA for the CDR3 is TGCGCCAGCAGCTCGGGACAGGGTGTTAATGAGCAGTTCTTC.

This clone was seen only a few times. The V and J genes are TRBV5-5 and TRBJ2-7; D unresolved. The V gene lost 4 bases and the J gene lost 6 bases, with 11 bases spanning the gap. This CDR3 comprises 12 residues. CDR1 is SGHKS, CDR2 YYEKEE, per germline (reference sequence). The CDR3 spells CASSMGLREQYF. The CDR3 DNA follows: TGTGCCAGCAGCATGGGTCTTCGCGAGCAGTACTTC.

This clone was seen a few times. The sample holds other DNA sequences that translate to the same CDR3. V usage is TRBV5-5 and J usage is TRBJ1-3; no clear D gene. Trimming removed 2 bases at V and 0 bases at J, with 3 bases between. The CDR3 is 13 residues long. Germline CDR1 reads SGHKS; CDR2 reads YYEKEE (reference sequence). CDR3 bases: TGTGCCAGCAGCTTTAACTCTGGAAACACCATATATTTT. Encoded protein: CASSFNSGNTIYF. Supplemented by reference TRBV5-5 and TRBJ1-3, the full variable domain reads DAGVTQSPTHLIKTRGQQVTLRCSPISGHKSVSWYQQVLGQGPQFIFQYYEKEERGRGNFPDRFSARQFPNYSSELNVNALLLGDSALYLCASSFNSGNTIYFGEGSWLTVV.

This clone was recorded only once. Here the CDR3 reads CASSLVSAGTPGNTIYF. The CDR3 bases are TGTGCCAGCAGCTTGGTTTCGGCAGGGACTCCTGGAAACACCATATATTTT. J is TRBJ1-3 and V is TRBV5-6; D possibly corresponds to TRBD1 (5 bases). The CDR3 spans 17 residues. CDR1 is SGHDT, CDR2 YYEEEE, per germline. V was pared by 0 bases and J by 2 bases, with 15 bases between.

The V gene is TRBV5-4, the J gene TRBJ2-1; 8 bases match TRBD2. This CDR3 has 16 amino acids. The V and J ends lost 0 bases and 6 bases, in that order; junction bases with no gene match: 8. Germline lookup yields CDR1 SGHNT and CDR2 YYREEE (reference sequence). CDR3 residues: CASSLGLRGAFNEQFF. CDR3 DNA sequence: TGTGCCAGCAGCTTGGGTCTGCGGGGGGCCTTCAATGAGCAGTTCTTC.

The chain links TRBV7-2 to TRBJ2-5; possible D gene TRBD2, 6 bases. The germline V gene encodes CDR1 SGHTA and CDR2 FQGNSA. The V end was cut by 3 bases, the J end by 1 base, with 6 bases between. The CDR3 covers 13 residues. The CDR3 region is CASSLGLQETQYF. The CDR3 coding sequence is TGTGCCAGCAGCTTGGGACTCCAAGAGACCCAGTACTTC.

V is TRBV7-6 and J is TRBJ2-1; 10 positions agree with TRBD2. J lost 7 bases, V lost 1 base, and 13 bases had no gene match. The CDR3 runs to 18 residues. Germline values: CDR1 SGHVS, CDR2 FNYEAQ. CDR3 coding DNA: TGTGCCAGCAGCTTAGTCCCATTGGCTAGCGGGAGAACGAATGAGCAGTTCTTC. It is translated as CASSLVPLASGRTNEQFF.

This chain connects TRBV11-3 to TRBJ2-2, with TRBD2 identical over 8 bases. The CDR3 is made up of 17 amino acids. In germline, CDR1 is SGHNT, CDR2 YENEEA. V gave up 2 bases and J gave up 3 bases; unmatched junction bases: 8. The CDR3 bases are TGTGCCAGCAGCTTAACCGGGACTAGAGAACACACCGGGGAGCTGTTTTTT. Residues: CASSLTGTREHTGELFF.

The genes are TRBV29-1 and TRBJ2-3, with 8 nucleotides matching TRBD2. V lost 1 base to trimming and J lost 4 bases; unmatched junction nucleotides: 4. The CDR3 sequence is 14 residues long. The germline gives CDR1 SQVTM, CDR2 ANQGSEA. The CDR3 is CSVEAGGPSDTQYF. CDR3 bases: TGCAGCGTTGAAGCGGGAGGGCCGTCAGATACGCAGTATTTT.

This clone was detected once. The chain combines TRBV6-1 with TRBJ1-1; D is ambiguous. There are 13 residues in the CDR3. The V gene's germline CDR1 is MNHNS and CDR2 SASEGT. Trimming removed 3 bases at V and 4 bases at J, with 9 bases between. This chain's CDR3 is CASSDGGVTEAFF. As DNA, the CDR3 is TGTGCCAGCAGTGATGGAGGAGTCACTGAAGCTTTCTTT.

This chain connects TRBV19 to TRBJ1-2, with TRBD1 matching 7 bases. V lost 5 bases and J lost 3; bases outside the gene matches: 9. This CDR3 is built from 15 residues. Looked up from germline, CDR1 is LNHDA and CDR2 is SQIVND (reference sequence). The CDR3 reads CASSSWQGDDYGYTF. The CDR3 nucleotides read TGTGCCAGTAGTTCCTGGCAGGGGGATGACTATGGCTACACCTTC.

Notes on this clone: Distinct nucleotide sequences in the sample also encode this CDR3. This rearrangement joins TRBV27 to TRBJ1-3, with no clear D. V was trimmed by 2 bases and J by 2 bases, leaving 19 bases between them. The CDR3 is made up of 18 amino acids. CDR1 MNHEY and CDR2 SMNVEV come from the germline V gene (reference sequence). The CDR3 sequence: CASSLNPPISGTGNTIYF. CDR3 nucleotide sequence: TGTGCCAGCAGTTTAAACCCCCCTATAAGTGGTACTGGAAACACCATATATTTT.

This sequence joins TRBV28 and TRBJ2-1; weak D call: TRBD2 (5 bases). V shed 8 bases and J shed 7 bases, with 21 bases lying between them. The CDR3 has 15 amino acids. Germline assignment: CDR1 MDHEN and CDR2 SYDVKM. In DNA form, the CDR3 reads TGTGCCAGCGCTGACGATTGGCGGAGGAAGAATGAGCAGTTCTTC. The encoded protein is CASADDWRRKNEQFF.

The V and J genes are TRBV5-8 and TRBJ1-1; D unresolved. V was shortened by 0 bases and J by 6 bases, with 6 bases between the two germline ends. CDR1 and CDR2 (germline): SGHTS, YDEGEE. The CDR3 is 12 amino acids. DNA for the CDR3: TGTGCCAGCAGCTTGGTGGGCCCTGAAGCTTTCTTT. This translates into CASSLVGPEAFF. Drawing the rest from reference TRBV5-8 and TRBJ1-1, the complete variable domain is EAGVTQSPTHLIKTRGQQATLRCSPISGHTSVYWYQQALGLGLQFLLWYDEGEERNRGNFPPRFSGRQFPNYSSELNVNALELEDSALYLCASSLVGPEAFFGQGTRLTVV.

A few counts support this clone. The rearrangement joins TRBV2 to TRBJ1-5, with TRBD1 matching 8 bases. The germline gives CDR1 SNHLY, CDR2 FYNNEI. Trimming took 6 bases from V and 7 from J; bases not matched to a gene: 11. The CDR3 contains 15 residues. The chain's CDR3 is CASSDGQGGTQPQHF. CDR3 nucleotide sequence: TGTGCCAGCAGCGATGGACAGGGAGGTACACAGCCCCAGCATTTT.

V and J are TRBV5-1 and TRBJ1-3, with a weak D call TRBD1 (5 bases). Germline V gene lookup returns CDR1 SGHRS and CDR2 YFSETQ. The CDR3 covers 18 residues. Trimming took off 0 bases at V and 0 bases at J, with 16 bases between the two ends. The CDR3 sequence: CASSLGHPKGNSGNTIYF. For the CDR3, the DNA is TGCGCCAGCAGCTTGGGACATCCCAAGGGGAACTCTGGAAACACCATATATTTT.

The J gene is TRBJ1-3, the V gene TRBV6-5; D is unresolved. Germline CDR1 and CDR2: MNHEY and SVGAGI. The V gene lost 2 bases and the J gene lost 0 bases, with 8 bases spanning the gap. This CDR3 is 15 amino acids long. The CDR3: CASSYRHSSGNTIYF. In DNA, the CDR3 is TGTGCCAGCAGTTACCGACATTCCTCTGGAAACACCATATATTTT.

This clone was seen a handful of times. The chain is built from TRBV6-5 and TRBJ2-7; 7 nucleotides match TRBD2. This CDR3 has 16 residues. Germline loops: CDR1 MNHEY, CDR2 SVGAGI. V lost 0 bases and J lost 9; bases outside the gene matches: 14. The DNA of the CDR3 is TGTGCCAGCAGTTACTCAGTCTGGCTAGCGGACCTCTGGCAGTACTTC. This gives the protein CASSYSVWLADLWQYF.

Notes on this clone: At one of its ends the junction is not consistent with the germline gene, which may arise from a read error. V gene TRBV5-5 combines with J gene TRBJ1-1; D gene ambiguous. Germline-derived CDR1 and CDR2 are SGHKS and YYEKEE (reference sequence). This CDR3 comprises 15 residues. The chain's CDR3 is CASGLAPGWNTEAFF. The CDR3 bases are TGTGCCAGCGGCTTGGCCCCAGGATGGAACACTGAAGCTTTCTTT.

This clone came up a few times. V usage is TRBV5-5 and J usage is TRBJ1-1, with a possible D match to TRBD1 (6 bases). Germline V gene sequence: CDR1 SGHKS, CDR2 YYEKEE (reference sequence). V lost 4 bases and J 4 bases, leaving 14 bases between the germline ends. This CDR3 is 14 amino acids long. CDR3 in amino acids: CASSIQGRGTEAFF. The CDR3 region has the DNA TGTGCCAGCAGCATACAGGGAAGGGGCACTGAAGCTTTCTTT.

The J gene is TRBJ1-5, the V gene TRBV5-8; 7 bases map to TRBD1. The V and J ends lost 3 bases and 0 bases, in that order; junction bases with no gene match: 6. In germline, CDR1 is SGHTS, CDR2 YDEGEE. There are 16 residues in the CDR3. For the CDR3, the DNA is TGTGCCAGCAGCTCGGGACAGCTCTATAGCAATCAGCCCCAGCATTTT. It encodes CASSSGQLYSNQPQHF.

The chain has TRBV10-1 and TRBJ1-2; 7 bases align to TRBD1. The ends lost 6 bases at V and 2 bases at J; junction bases unmatched: 3. Germline CDR1 reads WNHNN; CDR2 reads SYGVQD (reference sequence). CDR3 length: 13 residues. In nucleotides, the CDR3 is TGCGCCAGCAGCCTGGGACAGAACTATGGCTACACCTTC. The encoded protein is CASSLGQNYGYTF.